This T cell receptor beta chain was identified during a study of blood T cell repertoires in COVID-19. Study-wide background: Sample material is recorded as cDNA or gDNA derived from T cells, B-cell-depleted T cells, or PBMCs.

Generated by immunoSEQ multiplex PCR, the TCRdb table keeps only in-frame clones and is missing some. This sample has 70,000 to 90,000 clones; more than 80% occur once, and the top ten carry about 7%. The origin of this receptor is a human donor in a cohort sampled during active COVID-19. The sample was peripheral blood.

The CDR3 region is CASKDRGQGAPGQPQHF. CDR3 in DNA: TGTGCCAGTAAGGACCGGGGACAGGGGGCGCCGGGTCAGCCCCAGCATTTT. V is TRBV19 and J is TRBJ1-5; 12 bases map to TRBD1. CDR3 length: 17 amino acids. The V and J ends lost 7 bases and 6 bases, in that order; junction bases with no gene match: 13. CDR1 LNHDA and CDR2 SQIVND come from the germline V gene (reference sequence).